This TCR beta chain emerged from a study of blood T cell repertoires in COVID-19. Across the whole study: The United States, Italy and Spain provided the acute and convalescent COVID-19 samples.

Trimming took 0 bases from V and 0 from J; bases not matched to a gene: 2. CDR3 length: 16 amino acids. Germline-derived CDR1 and CDR2 are SGHDT and YYEEEE. The repertoire was sequenced with immunoSEQ multiplex PCR; TCRdb's copy has only in-frame clones and lacks some. The data hold around 80,000 clones, with about four fifths observed a single time. The chain carries TRBV5-6 and TRBJ1-5, with 8 bases aligning to TRBD1. This clonotype originated in a man older than 75 with acute or convalescent COVID-19. The specimen was peripheral blood. CDR3 residues: CASSLGGQVSNQPQHF. The DNA for the CDR3 is TGTGCCAGCAGCTTGGGGGGACAGGTTAGCAATCAGCCCCAGCATTTT.